A selection of T cell receptor beta chains follows, all from one sample in a study of cytomegalovirus exposure and HLA in healthy donors. Using immunoSEQ multiplex PCR, the repertoire was profiled, and TCRdb retains in-frame clones only, with some absent. The sample records some 90,000 clones, over 75% being singletons. The sample was PBMCs. Source of these receptors: a man aged 25 to 40 in good health and CMV-seropositive. Both conserved end residues are part of each CDR3. A D gene is named only where the DNA matches it firmly. Only some rows state a clone size, as once, few, many or a class for expanded clones.

J gene: TRBJ2-1; clone size: .; CDR3 length: 15; D gene: TRBD2; V gene: TRBV6-1; CDR3 DNA: TGTGCCAGCAGTGAAGCCTGGGGGGGAGGCAATGAGCAGTTCTTC; CDR3 protein: CASSEAWGGGNEQFF
J gene: TRBJ2-1; clone size: few; CDR3 length: 16; D gene: TRBD2; V gene: TRBV2; CDR3 DNA: TGTGCCAGCAGTGACCCTCGGGAGCGGGGGAGAAATGAGCAGTTCTTC; CDR3 protein: CASSDPRERGRNEQFF
J gene: TRBJ2-7; clone size: .; CDR3 length: 15; D gene: TRBD1; V gene: TRBV27; CDR3 DNA: TGTGCCAGCAGAGGACAGGGGGCTAGACCCTACGAGCAGTACTTC; CDR3 protein: CASRGQGARPYEQYF
J gene: TRBJ2-6; clone size: .; CDR3 length: 16; D gene: .; V gene: TRBV5-1; CDR3 DNA: TGCGCCAGCAGCTTGACCACAGGGTCTGGGGCCAACGTCCTGACTTTC; CDR3 protein: CASSLTTGSGANVLTF
J gene: TRBJ2-3; clone size: .; CDR3 length: 14; D gene: .; V gene: TRBV5-3; CDR3 DNA: TGTGCCAGAAGCTTCGGAGGTGCCCTAGATACGCAGTATTTT; CDR3 protein: CARSFGGALDTQYF
J gene: TRBJ2-7; clone size: once; CDR3 length: 14; D gene: .; V gene: TRBV4-1; CDR3 DNA: TGCGCCAGCAGCCTACGGGGGAGTGGCTACGAGCAGTACTTC; CDR3 protein: CASSLRGSGYEQYF
J gene: TRBJ2-5; clone size: .; CDR3 length: 13; D gene: .; V gene: TRBV14; CDR3 DNA: TGTGCCAGCAGCCGAGGGAGGAGAGAGACCCAGTACTTC; CDR3 protein: CASSRGRRETQYF
J gene: TRBJ1-3; clone size: .; CDR3 length: 15; D gene: TRBD1; V gene: TRBV12-5; CDR3 DNA: TGTGCTAGTGGGACAGGGCAGGTTTCTGGAAACACCATATATTTT; CDR3 protein: CASGTGQVSGNTIYF
J gene: TRBJ1-5; clone size: .; CDR3 length: 13; D gene: .; V gene: TRBV6-5; CDR3 DNA: TGTGCCAGCAGTTATACCCGGGGTCAGCCCCAGCATTTT; CDR3 protein: CASSYTRGQPQHF
J gene: TRBJ1-3; clone size: .; CDR3 length: 12; D gene: .; V gene: TRBV9; CDR3 DNA: TGTGCCAGCAGCGTCACTCGAAACACCATATATTTT; CDR3 protein: CASSVTRNTIYF
J gene: TRBJ1-1; clone size: .; CDR3 length: 15; D gene: .; V gene: TRBV7-6; CDR3 DNA: TGTGCCAGCAGCTTTCTCGAAGGGGAGGACACTGAAGCTTTCTTT; CDR3 protein: CASSFLEGEDTEAFF
J gene: TRBJ2-5; clone size: few; CDR3 length: 16; D gene: TRBD2; V gene: TRBV7-2; CDR3 DNA: TGTGCCAGCAGCCTGAGCTTTAGCGGGGGGGAGGAGACCCAGTACTTC; CDR3 protein: CASSLSFSGGEETQYF
J gene: TRBJ2-1; clone size: few; CDR3 length: 16; D gene: .; V gene: TRBV14; CDR3 DNA: TGTGCCAGCAGCCACCCCGTAGCGAGCTCCTACAATGAGCAGTTCTTC; CDR3 protein: CASSHPVASSYNEQFF
J gene: TRBJ2-3; clone size: .; CDR3 length: 16; D gene: .; V gene: TRBV15; CDR3 DNA: TGTGCCACCAGCAGAGGCGGGGCCCGGAGTTCAGATACGCAGTATTTT; CDR3 protein: CATSRGGARSSDTQYF
J gene: TRBJ2-7; clone size: .; CDR3 length: 15; D gene: .; V gene: TRBV18; CDR3 DNA: TGTGCCAGCTCACCGTCCTCGGACTTTACCTACGAGCAGTACTTC; CDR3 protein: CASSPSSDFTYEQYF
J gene: TRBJ2-2; clone size: .; CDR3 length: 15; D gene: .; V gene: TRBV5-6; CDR3 DNA: TGTGCCAGCAGCTTGGGACTAAAGAACACCGGGGAGCTGTTTTTT; CDR3 protein: CASSLGLKNTGELFF
J gene: TRBJ1-2; clone size: .; CDR3 length: 16; D gene: .; V gene: TRBV4-1; CDR3 DNA: TGCGCCAGCAGCCAAGCTCCCAAGGGGGAAAATAGGGGCTACACCTTC; CDR3 protein: CASSQAPKGENRGYTF
J gene: TRBJ2-7; clone size: once; CDR3 length: 12; D gene: TRBD1; V gene: TRBV30; CDR3 DNA: TGTGCCTGTTTAACAGGGGCTCGCGAGCAGTACTTC; CDR3 protein: CACLTGAREQYF
J gene: TRBJ2-7; clone size: .; CDR3 length: 13; D gene: TRBD2; V gene: TRBV7-9; CDR3 DNA: TGTGCCAGCGTAGGCGGGAGAGGGGACGAGCAGTACTTC; CDR3 protein: CASVGGRGDEQYF
J gene: TRBJ1-3; clone size: .; CDR3 length: 13; D gene: .; V gene: TRBV30; CDR3 DNA: TGTGCCTGGGTAGGGGTCTCTGGAAACACCATATATTTT; CDR3 protein: CAWVGVSGNTIYF
J gene: TRBJ2-1; clone size: once; CDR3 length: 16; D gene: TRBD2; V gene: TRBV11-2; CDR3 DNA: TGTGCCAGCAGGGAGGGTTTGGCGGGAGGGTACAATGAGCAGTTCTTC; CDR3 protein: CASREGLAGGYNEQFF
J gene: TRBJ2-7; clone size: .; CDR3 length: 16; D gene: .; V gene: TRBV7-2; CDR3 DNA: TGTGCCAGCAGCTCCCAGGGTGGACTACCGTCGAGCGAGCAGTACTTC; CDR3 protein: CASSSQGGLPSSEQYF
J gene: TRBJ1-1; clone size: .; CDR3 length: 13; D gene: TRBD1; V gene: TRBV19; CDR3 DNA: TGTGCCAGCACGGACAGGCTGAACACTGAAGCTTTCTTT; CDR3 protein: CASTDRLNTEAFF
J gene: TRBJ1-2; clone size: .; CDR3 length: 13; D gene: .; V gene: TRBV2; CDR3 DNA: TGTGCCAGCACCCTAAGGGACACCTATGGCTACACCTTC; CDR3 protein: CASTLRDTYGYTF
J gene: TRBJ2-2; clone size: .; CDR3 length: 14; D gene: TRBD1; V gene: TRBV25-1; CDR3 DNA: TGTGCCAGCAGCCGGACAGGCAACACCGGGGAGCTGTTTTTT; CDR3 protein: CASSRTGNTGELFF
J gene: TRBJ1-4; clone size: .; CDR3 length: 16; D gene: .; V gene: TRBV4-3; CDR3 DNA: TGCGCCAGCAGCCAAGACGGAAGGGGCCGGCGTGAAAAACTGTTTTTT; CDR3 protein: CASSQDGRGRREKLFF
J gene: TRBJ2-1; clone size: .; CDR3 length: 12; D gene: .; V gene: TRBV27; CDR3 DNA: TGTGCCACCTTTAGCTCCTACAATGAGCAGTTCTTC; CDR3 protein: CATFSSYNEQFF
J gene: TRBJ1-2; clone size: .; CDR3 length: 14; D gene: .; V gene: TRBV9; CDR3 DNA: TGTGCCAGCACCCCGTCTGGGGGGGGGCCTGGCTACACCTTC; CDR3 protein: CASTPSGGGPGYTF
J gene: TRBJ1-6; clone size: once; CDR3 length: 15; D gene: .; V gene: TRBV9; CDR3 DNA: TGTGCCAGCAGCTCCCGTCAGGGAGGGAATTCACCCCTCCACTTT; CDR3 protein: CASSSRQGGNSPLHF
J gene: TRBJ1-1; clone size: .; CDR3 length: 11; D gene: .; V gene: TRBV7-2; CDR3 DNA: TGTGCCAGCAGGTCAGGGGACGGGGATTTCTTT; CDR3 protein: CASRSGDGDFF
J gene: TRBJ2-6; clone size: .; CDR3 length: 18; D gene: .; V gene: TRBV5-1; CDR3 DNA: TGCGCCAGTTGTCTCCGCGCGCTTTCGAGCTCTGGGGCCAACGTCCTGACTTTC; CDR3 protein: CASCLRALSSSGANVLTF
J gene: TRBJ2-3; clone size: .; CDR3 length: 13; D gene: TRBD2; V gene: TRBV28; CDR3 DNA: TGTGCCAGCTTTAGCGGGGGCACAGATACGCAGTATTTT; CDR3 protein: CASFSGGTDTQYF
J gene: TRBJ2-1; clone size: few; CDR3 length: 15; D gene: TRBD2; V gene: TRBV7-2; CDR3 DNA: TGTGCCAGCAGCAGATCTAGCGGGAGTTCCAATGAGCAGTTCTTC; CDR3 protein: CASSRSSGSSNEQFF
J gene: TRBJ1-5; clone size: .; CDR3 length: 19; D gene: .; V gene: TRBV12-2; CDR3 DNA: TGTGCAAGTCGCGCACACCCGTATCGGGAGTTCGTTAGCAATCAGCCCCAGCATTTT; CDR3 protein: CASRAHPYREFVSNQPQHF
J gene: TRBJ2-3; clone size: .; CDR3 length: 16; D gene: TRBD2; V gene: TRBV18; CDR3 DNA: TGTGCCAGCTCCCTAGGGCTAGCGGGGCCCACAGATACGCAGTATTTT; CDR3 protein: CASSLGLAGPTDTQYF
J gene: TRBJ2-5; clone size: .; CDR3 length: 14; D gene: TRBD2; V gene: TRBV11-3; CDR3 DNA: TGTGCCAGCAGCTTAGCGGGAGGACCGGAGACCCAGTACTTC; CDR3 protein: CASSLAGGPETQYF
J gene: TRBJ1-1; clone size: .; CDR3 length: 15; D gene: .; V gene: TRBV19; CDR3 DNA: TGTGCCAGTAGTATGGCGCAGGGAGGGAACACTGAAGCTTTCTTT; CDR3 protein: CASSMAQGGNTEAFF
J gene: TRBJ1-1; clone size: .; CDR3 length: 13; D gene: .; V gene: TRBV30; CDR3 DNA: TGTGCCTGGAGTCCACAGGGAAGGACTGAAGCTTTCTTT; CDR3 protein: CAWSPQGRTEAFF
J gene: TRBJ2-7; clone size: few; CDR3 length: 13; D gene: .; V gene: TRBV30; CDR3 DNA: TGTGCCTCTACAGGGACCGCCTCCTACGAGCAGTACTTC; CDR3 protein: CASTGTASYEQYF
J gene: TRBJ2-2; clone size: .; CDR3 length: 14; D gene: TRBD1; V gene: TRBV4-1; CDR3 DNA: TGCGCCAGCTCGGACAGGGGGAACACCGGGGAGCTGTTTTTT; CDR3 protein: CASSDRGNTGELFF
J gene: TRBJ2-1; clone size: .; CDR3 length: 15; D gene: TRBD2; V gene: TRBV6-5; CDR3 DNA: TGTGCCAGCAGTTGGGGGGCGGGGGGCCAGTCAGAGCAGTTCTTC; CDR3 protein: CASSWGAGGQSEQFF
J gene: TRBJ2-7; clone size: .; CDR3 length: 12; D gene: .; V gene: TRBV7-2; CDR3 DNA: TGTGCCAGCAGCTTACCCGCCTACGAGCAGTACTTC; CDR3 protein: CASSLPAYEQYF
J gene: TRBJ1-3; clone size: .; CDR3 length: 15; D gene: .; V gene: TRBV7-9; CDR3 DNA: TGTGCCAGCAGCTTAATGGCCCTCTCTGGAAACACCATATATTTT; CDR3 protein: CASSLMALSGNTIYF
J gene: TRBJ1-1; clone size: .; CDR3 length: 16; D gene: TRBD1; V gene: TRBV6-6; CDR3 DNA: TGTGCCAGCAGTTACTCGCCGACACAGGGGCTCCGGGGAGCTTTCTTT; CDR3 protein: CASSYSPTQGLRGAFF
J gene: TRBJ2-1; clone size: .; CDR3 length: 15; D gene: .; V gene: TRBV28; CDR3 DNA: TGTGCCAGCAGCCGATTAGGGGGTCAGGTAAATGAGCAGTTCTTC; CDR3 protein: CASSRLGGQVNEQFF
J gene: TRBJ1-2; clone size: .; CDR3 length: 22; D gene: .; V gene: TRBV28; CDR3 DNA: TGTGCCAGCAGTTTATCTCTTTATAGCCCCAGACAGGCACGGAGCCCGAACTATGGCTACACCTTC; CDR3 protein: CASSLSLYSPRQARSPNYGYTF
J gene: TRBJ2-3; clone size: .; CDR3 length: 14; D gene: .; V gene: TRBV18; CDR3 DNA: TGTGCCAGCTCACCACCCGAGGGCACAGATACGCAGTATTTT; CDR3 protein: CASSPPEGTDTQYF
J gene: TRBJ1-5; clone size: few; CDR3 length: 16; D gene: TRBD1; V gene: TRBV6-5; CDR3 DNA: TGTGCCAGCAGTTCAGTTGGACAGGGTGGAAATCAGCCCCAGCATTTT; CDR3 protein: CASSSVGQGGNQPQHF
J gene: TRBJ2-7; clone size: .; CDR3 length: 12; D gene: TRBD2; V gene: TRBV29-1; CDR3 DNA: TGCAGCGTCCCTGGACTAGCCCACGAGCAGTACTTC; CDR3 protein: CSVPGLAHEQYF
J gene: TRBJ2-3; clone size: .; CDR3 length: 15; D gene: .; V gene: TRBV7-3; CDR3 DNA: TGTGCCAGCAGCTCCTCGGCGGGGGCCTCTTCTACGCAGTATTTT; CDR3 protein: CASSSSAGASSTQYF
J gene: TRBJ2-7; clone size: once; CDR3 length: 15; D gene: .; V gene: TRBV6-5; CDR3 DNA: TGTGCCAGCAGTTACTCGCCCCAAGGACAGTACGAGCAGTACTTC; CDR3 protein: CASSYSPQGQYEQYF
J gene: TRBJ2-2; clone size: .; CDR3 length: 17; D gene: TRBD2; V gene: TRBV7-2; CDR3 DNA: TGTGCCAGCAGCCAAAGAGCGGGAGGGTCGAACACCGGGGAGCTGTTTTTT; CDR3 protein: CASSQRAGGSNTGELFF
J gene: TRBJ1-1; clone size: .; CDR3 length: 16; D gene: .; V gene: TRBV5-8; CDR3 DNA: TGTGCCAGCACTAAATCGGCCCAACAGGAGAACACTGAAGCTTTCTTT; CDR3 protein: CASTKSAQQENTEAFF
J gene: TRBJ2-2; clone size: .; CDR3 length: 14; D gene: .; V gene: TRBV27; CDR3 DNA: TGTGCCAGCAGTTGGGCGGGGAACACCGGGGAGCTGTTTTTT; CDR3 protein: CASSWAGNTGELFF
J gene: TRBJ2-1; clone size: .; CDR3 length: 12; D gene: .; V gene: TRBV6-1; CDR3 DNA: TGTGCCAGCCTGGTTCCGGGTAATGAGCAGTTCTTC; CDR3 protein: CASLVPGNEQFF
J gene: TRBJ2-7; clone size: .; CDR3 length: 13; D gene: TRBD2; V gene: TRBV29-1; CDR3 DNA: TGCAGCGTGGAGACTAGCGGGAGTTACGAGCAGTACTTC; CDR3 protein: CSVETSGSYEQYF
J gene: TRBJ1-2; clone size: .; CDR3 length: 13; D gene: .; V gene: TRBV7-9; CDR3 DNA: TGTGCCAGCAGCTTTATAGCTCCCTATGGCTACACCTTC; CDR3 protein: CASSFIAPYGYTF
J gene: TRBJ1-3; clone size: .; CDR3 length: 16; D gene: .; V gene: TRBV7-2; CDR3 DNA: TGTGCCAGCAGCTTTCCTAATGGGCGCTCTGGAAACACCATATATTTT; CDR3 protein: CASSFPNGRSGNTIYF
J gene: TRBJ2-3; clone size: .; CDR3 length: 16; D gene: .; V gene: TRBV15; CDR3 DNA: TGTGCCACCAGCAGAGATCTGGCAGGGGGGATGGATACGCAGTATTTT; CDR3 protein: CATSRDLAGGMDTQYF